This is a list of T cell receptor beta chains from one sample in a study of regulatory T cells in long-lasting Graves disease. TCRdb analysed the multiplex PCR reads with MiXCR anew, one entry per CDR3 protein. The table lists 350,000 to 450,000 distinct CDR3 sequences, 14% to 15% of them singletons. These data were likewise used in another study, on T cells in Graves' hyperthyroidism and ophthalmopathy.

The sample was peripheral blood mononuclear cells (PBMCs), taken at new diagnosis, from a patient treated with antithyroid drugs. The receptor set was obtained from a woman in her 30s with Graves disease. The CDR3 runs from the conserved cysteine through the conserved F or W.

v_call,j_call,cdr3_aa
TRBV9,TRBJ2-1,CASSVKGAGAYNEQFF
TRBV3-1,TRBJ2-1,CASTKVAGEWGNEQFF
TRBV3-1,TRBJ2-1,CASSQKVGNNEQFF
TRBV4-2,TRBJ2-2,CASSQDLWNGELFF
TRBV4-1,TRBJ2-5,CASSQGWRQETQYF
TRBV28,TRBJ1-2,CASSRPHYGYTF
TRBV7-9,TRBJ2-1,CASSFPPGGSHNEQFF
TRBV7-3,TRBJ2-3,CASSYDSGGTDTQYF
TRBV11-3,TRBJ2-5,CASSLRGDRQETQYF
TRBV28,TRBJ2-7,CASSSAPGQGALEQYF
TRBV12-3/TRBV12-4,TRBJ2-7,CASSLSAGGSYEQYF
TRBV4-1,TRBJ1-5,CASSQEGGRSGNQPQHF
TRBV15,TRBJ1-2,CATSSRGRAANYGYTF
TRBV28,TRBJ2-7,CASSIPLTGNEQYF
TRBV7-9,TRBJ2-1,CASSDSGRNSYNEQFF
TRBV6-1,TRBJ1-1,CASSESRGQRAFF
TRBV14,TRBJ2-2,CASSQVEVWWTGELFF
TRBV19,.,CASTARGGRYSETQYF